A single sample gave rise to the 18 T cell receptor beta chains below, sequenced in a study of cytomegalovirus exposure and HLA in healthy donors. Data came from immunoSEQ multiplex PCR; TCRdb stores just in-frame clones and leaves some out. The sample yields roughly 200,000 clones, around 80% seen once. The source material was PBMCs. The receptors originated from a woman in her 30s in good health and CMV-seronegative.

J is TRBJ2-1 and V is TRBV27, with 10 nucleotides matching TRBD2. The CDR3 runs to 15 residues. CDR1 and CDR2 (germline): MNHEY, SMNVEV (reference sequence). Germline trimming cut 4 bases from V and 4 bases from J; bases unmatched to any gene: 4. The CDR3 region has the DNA TGTGCCAGCAGTTCCGGACTAGCGGCTTACAATGAGCAGTTCTTC. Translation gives CASSSGLAAYNEQFF.

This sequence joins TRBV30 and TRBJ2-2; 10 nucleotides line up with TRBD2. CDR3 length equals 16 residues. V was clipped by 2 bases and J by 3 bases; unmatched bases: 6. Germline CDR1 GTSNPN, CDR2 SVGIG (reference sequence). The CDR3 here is CAWSLSGGAYTGELFF. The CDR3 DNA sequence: TGTGCCTGGAGTCTAAGCGGGGGGGCCTACACCGGGGAGCTGTTTTTT.

The CDR3 DNA sequence: TGTGCCTGGAGTGTACTGGGGCAGGGGGCCAACTATGGCTACACCTTC. This sequence encodes CAWSVLGQGANYGYTF. The chain combines TRBV30 with TRBJ1-2; 8 nucleotides match TRBD1. This CDR3 region has 16 residues. Trimming took 0 bases from V and 2 from J; bases not matched to a gene: 8. Germline V CDR1 and CDR2: GTSNPN, SVGIG (reference sequence).

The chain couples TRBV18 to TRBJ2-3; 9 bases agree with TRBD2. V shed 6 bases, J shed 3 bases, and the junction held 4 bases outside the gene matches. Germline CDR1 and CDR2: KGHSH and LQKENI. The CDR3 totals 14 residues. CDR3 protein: CASSNSGGTDTQYF. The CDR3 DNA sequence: TGTGCCAGCTCTAATAGCGGGGGAACAGATACGCAGTATTTT.

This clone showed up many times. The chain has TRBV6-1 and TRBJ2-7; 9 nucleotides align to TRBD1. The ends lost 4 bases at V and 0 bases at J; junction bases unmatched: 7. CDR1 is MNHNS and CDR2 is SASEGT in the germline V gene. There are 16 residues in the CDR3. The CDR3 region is CASSVRPGQGSYEQYF. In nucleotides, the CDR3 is TGTGCCAGCAGTGTTCGTCCGGGACAGGGCTCCTACGAGCAGTACTTC.

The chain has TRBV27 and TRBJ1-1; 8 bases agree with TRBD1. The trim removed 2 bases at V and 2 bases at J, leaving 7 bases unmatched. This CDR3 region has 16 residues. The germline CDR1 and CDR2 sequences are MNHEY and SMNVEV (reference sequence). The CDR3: CASSLLGGTGNTEAFF. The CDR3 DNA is TGTGCCAGCAGTTTACTTGGAGGGACAGGAAACACTGAAGCTTTCTTT.

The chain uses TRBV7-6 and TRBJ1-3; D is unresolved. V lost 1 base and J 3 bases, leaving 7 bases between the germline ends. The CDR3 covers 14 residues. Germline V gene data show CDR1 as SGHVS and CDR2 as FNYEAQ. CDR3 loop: CASSLETGGNTIYF. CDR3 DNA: TGTGCCAGCAGCTTAGAGACGGGTGGAAACACCATATATTTT.

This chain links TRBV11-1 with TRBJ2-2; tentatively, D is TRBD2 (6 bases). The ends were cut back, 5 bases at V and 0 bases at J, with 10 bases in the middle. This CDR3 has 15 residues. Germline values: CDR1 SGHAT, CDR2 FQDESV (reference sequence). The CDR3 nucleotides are TGTGCCAGCAGCGTAAGCGGGCCGAACACCGGGGAGCTGTTTTTT. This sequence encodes CASSVSGPNTGELFF.

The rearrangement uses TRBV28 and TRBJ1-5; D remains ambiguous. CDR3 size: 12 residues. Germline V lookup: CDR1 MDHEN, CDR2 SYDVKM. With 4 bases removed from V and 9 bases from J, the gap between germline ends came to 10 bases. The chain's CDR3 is CASSSSHRPQHF. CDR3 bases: TGTGCCAGCAGTTCGTCACATCGGCCCCAGCATTTT.

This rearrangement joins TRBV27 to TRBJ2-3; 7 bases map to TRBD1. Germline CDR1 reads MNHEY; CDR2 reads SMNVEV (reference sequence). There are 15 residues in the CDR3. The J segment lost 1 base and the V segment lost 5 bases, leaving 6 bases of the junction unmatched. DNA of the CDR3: TGTGCCAGCAGTGTTGACAGGGTGGGCACAGATACGCAGTATTTT. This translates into CASSVDRVGTDTQYF.

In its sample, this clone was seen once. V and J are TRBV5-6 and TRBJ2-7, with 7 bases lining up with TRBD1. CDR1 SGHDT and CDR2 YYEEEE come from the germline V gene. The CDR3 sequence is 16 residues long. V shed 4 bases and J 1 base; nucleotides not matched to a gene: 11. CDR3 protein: CASSTPRDSISYEQYF. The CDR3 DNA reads TGTGCCAGCAGCACGCCTCGGGACAGTATATCCTACGAGCAGTACTTC.

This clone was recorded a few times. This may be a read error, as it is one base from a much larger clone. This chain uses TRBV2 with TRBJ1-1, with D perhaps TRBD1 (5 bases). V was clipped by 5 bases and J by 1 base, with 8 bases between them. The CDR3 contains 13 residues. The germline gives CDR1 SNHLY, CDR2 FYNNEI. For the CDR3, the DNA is TGTGCCAGCAGTTTACAGGAGAACACTGAAGCTTTCTTT. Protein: CASSLQENTEAFF. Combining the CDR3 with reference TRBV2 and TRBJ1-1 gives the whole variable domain EPEVTQTPSHQVTQMGQEVILRCVPISNHLYFYWYRQILGQKVEFLVSFYNNEISEKSEIFDDQFSVERPDGSNFTLKIRSTKLEDSAMYFCASSLQENTEAFFGQGTRLTVV.

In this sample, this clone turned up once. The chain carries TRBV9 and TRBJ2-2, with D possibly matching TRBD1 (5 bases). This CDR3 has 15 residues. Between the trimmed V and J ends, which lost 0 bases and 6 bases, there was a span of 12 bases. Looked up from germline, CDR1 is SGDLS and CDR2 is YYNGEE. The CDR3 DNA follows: TGTGCCAGCAGCGTAGGGCAGGGAACGCCCGGGGAGCTGTTTTTT. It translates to CASSVGQGTPGELFF.

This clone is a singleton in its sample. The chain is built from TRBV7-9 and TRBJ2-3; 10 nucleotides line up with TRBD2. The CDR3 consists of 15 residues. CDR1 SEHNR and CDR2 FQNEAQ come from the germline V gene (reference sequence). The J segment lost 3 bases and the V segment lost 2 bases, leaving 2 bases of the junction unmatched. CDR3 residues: CASSLFSGGTDTQYF. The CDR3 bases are TGTGCCAGCAGCTTATTTAGCGGGGGGACAGATACGCAGTATTTT. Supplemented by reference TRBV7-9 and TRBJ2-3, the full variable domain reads DTGVSQNPRHKITKRGQNVTFRCDPISEHNRLYWYRQTLGQGPEFLTYFQNEAQLEKSRLLSDRFSAERPKGSFSTLEIQRTEQGDSAMYLCASSLFSGGTDTQYFGPGTRLTVL.

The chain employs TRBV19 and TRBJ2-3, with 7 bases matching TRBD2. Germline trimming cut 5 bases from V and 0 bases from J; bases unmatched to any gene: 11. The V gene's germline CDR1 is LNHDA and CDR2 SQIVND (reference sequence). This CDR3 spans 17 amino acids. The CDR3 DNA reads TGTGCCAGTAGTTCAAAATGGGGGGGAGCAAGCACAGATACGCAGTATTTT. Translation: CASSSKWGGASTDTQYF.

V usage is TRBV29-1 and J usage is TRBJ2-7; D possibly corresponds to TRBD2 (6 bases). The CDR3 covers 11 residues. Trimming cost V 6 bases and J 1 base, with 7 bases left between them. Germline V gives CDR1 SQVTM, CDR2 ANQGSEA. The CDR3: CSVGLSYEQYF. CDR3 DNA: TGCAGCGTGGGACTTTCCTACGAGCAGTACTTC.

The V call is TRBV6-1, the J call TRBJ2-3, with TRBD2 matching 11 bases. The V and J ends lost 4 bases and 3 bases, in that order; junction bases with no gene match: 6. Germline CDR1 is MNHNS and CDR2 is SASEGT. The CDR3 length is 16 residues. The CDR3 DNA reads TGTGCCAGCAGTGTTCCCACTAGCGGGGGAACAGATACGCAGTATTTT. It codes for CASSVPTSGGTDTQYF.

This chain's CDR3 is CASRTIPGTETSTDTQYF. DNA for the CDR3: TGTGCCAGCAGAACAATACCCGGGACAGAAACTAGCACAGATACGCAGTATTTT. The chain combines TRBV28 with TRBJ2-3, with 7 bases matching TRBD1. V was clipped by 6 bases and J by 0 bases; unmatched bases: 15. CDR1 and CDR2 (germline): MDHEN, SYDVKM. The CDR3 has 18 residues.